What follows describes a single T cell receptor beta chain. Trimming took off 1 base at V and 0 bases at J, with 6 bases between the two ends. The CDR3 length is 14 residues. Germline CDR1 is SEHNR and CDR2 is FQNEAQ (reference sequence). The source of the sample is a study of Ad26.COV2.S vaccination and SARS-CoV-2 variants. Some clones are missing from TCRdb's copy, which holds only in-frame ones; the method was immunoSEQ multiplex PCR. The table includes approximately 400,000 clones, 92% detected once. The TCR originated in a human donor who had recovered from COVID-19. V and J are TRBV7-9 and TRBJ1-1; no clear D. The source was peripheral blood, collected after recovery from COVID-19. CDR3 nucleotides: TGTGCCAGCAGCTTAGGGGAAATGAACACTGAAGCTTTCTTT. It codes for CASSLGEMNTEAFF.